This T cell receptor (beta chain) was observed in a study of blood T cell repertoires in COVID-19. Study information: Nucleic acid was either cDNA or gDNA, and it came from T cells, B-cell-depleted T cells, or PBMCs.

The CDR3 has 13 amino acids. The V gene lost 6 bases and the J gene lost 0 bases, with 8 bases spanning the gap. CDR1 MDHEN and CDR2 SYDVKM come from the germline V gene. Produced via immunoSEQ multiplex PCR; TCRdb's table is partial and in-frame only. The sample gives about 120,000 clones, about 75% of which show up once; roughly 16% is in the top ten. The sequencing sample was made of peripheral blood. The V gene is TRBV28, the J gene TRBJ1-2, with a tentative D call TRBD1 (5 bases). The TCR originated in an elderly woman with active or convalescent COVID-19. CDR3 bases: TGTGCCAGCAGCGAGACAGCTAACTATGGCTACACCTTC. As protein: CASSETANYGYTF.